The sample holds one count of the clone carrying this TCR beta chain. Its antigen is undetermined. The V end was cut by 6 bases, the J end by 0 bases, with 15 bases between. In germline, CDR1 is SGHTA, CDR2 FQGNSA. The CDR3 runs to 16 residues. This sample was taken from a study of cytomegalovirus exposure and HLA in healthy donors. Study observations and caveats: 164 TCR beta chains were listed as cytomegalovirus-associated. Earlier analysis looked at TCR beta V segments, and most were productive about 90% or about 30% of the time. It was reported in a later analysis that an Asian-associated ancestry cluster showed fewer N-insertions than the approximately 670-donor mean.

PCR was performed using 60 Vbeta and 13 Jbeta primers. Sequenced by immunoSEQ multiplex PCR; TCRdb stores in-frame clones only, minus some. The data contain fewer than 200,000 clones, around three quarters of them singletons. The TCR sequence derives from a woman aged 25-40 years in good health and CMV-seropositive. The chain has TRBV7-2 and TRBJ2-1; D possibly corresponds to TRBD2 (6 bases). The sequencing input was PBMCs. CDR3 amino acids: CASSTLAKVSYNEQFF. For the CDR3, the DNA is TGTGCCAGCAGTACTCTAGCGAAAGTCTCCTACAATGAGCAGTTCTTC.